These 20 T cell receptor beta chains originate from one sample sequenced in a study of blood T cell repertoires in COVID-19 (dated by TCRdb to the early 2020s). Library preparation was by the immunoSEQ multiplex PCR assay. TCRdb took over this immuneACCESS table, retaining in-frame rearrangements with V and J assigned. Such tables are incomplete; in checked studies, under half of the missing clones stem from an unresolved V gene, and the remainder is unexplained. For this sample there are 100,000 to 150,000 clones; more than 75% appear just once. The ten largest clones capture about an eighth of the sample. The source material was peripheral blood. These receptors were taken from a woman between 65 and 79 years old with COVID-19, enrolled during active disease.

The V and J genes are TRBV7-8 and TRBJ1-1, with a weak D call TRBD1 (5 bases). Germline values: CDR1 SGHVS, CDR2 FQNEAQ. Deletions cut 5 bases from V and 5 bases from J, with 12 bases between. This CDR3 spans 13 amino acids. CDR3 sequence reads: CASSHSQATEAFF. The CDR3 coding sequence is TGTGCCAGCAGCCATTCACAGGCGACTGAAGCTTTCTTT. Drawing the rest from reference TRBV7-8 and TRBJ1-1, the complete variable domain is GAGVSQSPRYKVAKRGQDVALRCDPISGHVSLFWYQQALGQGPEFLTYFQNEAQLDKSGLPSDRFFAERPEGSVSTLKIQRTQQEDSAVYLCASSHSQATEAFFGQGTRLTVV.

This clone has only one observation. The genes are TRBV6-6 and TRBJ2-1, with D possibly matching TRBD2 (7 bases). The V gene's germline CDR1 is MNHNY and CDR2 SVGAGI (reference sequence). V dropped 0 bases and J dropped 4 bases, with 13 bases sitting between them. There are 16 residues in the CDR3. CDR3 residues: CASSYSWGGPYNEQFF. CDR3 nucleotide sequence: TGTGCCAGCAGTTACTCGTGGGGGGGCCCGTACAATGAGCAGTTCTTC.

The CDR3 reads CASSLVGAPTAYNSPLHF. CDR3 sequence (DNA): TGTGCCAGCAGCTTAGTGGGGGCTCCGACAGCCTATAATTCACCCCTCCACTTT. The J gene is TRBJ1-6, the V gene TRBV11-2; possible D gene TRBD1, 6 bases. Trimming removed 1 base from V and 2 bases from J, with 15 bases in between. Germline assignment: CDR1 SGHAT and CDR2 FQNNGV. The CDR3 has 18 residues.

The chain links TRBV11-3 to TRBJ2-1; D is perhaps TRBD2 (7 bases). The V gene's germline CDR1 is SGHNT and CDR2 YENEEA. This CDR3 is 17 amino acids long. The V end lost 1 base, the J end lost 2 bases, and 15 bases lay between the germline ends. In DNA, the CDR3 is TGTGCCAGCAGCTTAGGAGGCTTCGGGGGGCCCTACAATGAGCAGTTCTTC. It translates to CASSLGGFGGPYNEQFF. The full variable domain, with the rest looked up from reference TRBV11-3 and TRBJ2-1, is EAGVVQSPRYKIIEKKQPVAFWCNPISGHNTLYWYLQNLGQGPELLIRYENEEAVDDSQLPKDRFSAERLKGVDSTLKIQPAELGDSAVYLCASSLGGFGGPYNEQFFGPGTRLTVL.

The chain links TRBV15 to TRBJ1-3; D gene unclear. Germline-derived CDR1 and CDR2 are LNHNV and YYDKDF (reference sequence). The length of the CDR3 is 20 residues. V shed 0 bases and J shed 4 bases, with 25 bases lying between them. The CDR3 DNA reads TGTGCCACCAGCAGAGATCCGGGAGCTGGGAGGTCCTCTCTGGGAAACACCATATATTTT. Protein sequence: CATSRDPGAGRSSLGNTIYF.

The V and J genes are TRBV5-1 and TRBJ1-5; TRBD1 aligns across 8 bases. Germline V CDR1 and CDR2: SGHRS, YFSETQ. V was pared by 0 bases and J by 7 bases, with 6 bases of the junction left unmatched. The CDR3 has 15 residues. CDR3 in DNA: TGCGCCAGCAGCTTGGATGGACAGGGCGCGCAGCCCCAGCATTTT. It codes for CASSLDGQGAQPQHF.

The rearrangement uses TRBV19 and TRBJ1-2; no reliable D call. Germline CDR1 LNHDA, CDR2 SQIVND (reference sequence). The CDR3 totals 16 residues. The ends were cut back, 3 bases at V and 4 bases at J, with 18 bases in the middle. The DNA of the CDR3 is TGTGCCAGTAGTATGGCGAGTAGAGGGATACCCTATGGCTACACCTTC. It translates to CASSMASRGIPYGYTF.

The genes are TRBV19 and TRBJ1-5; D ambiguous. The CDR3 loop spans 15 amino acids. Germline CDR1 LNHDA, CDR2 SQIVND (reference sequence). V was shortened by 4 bases and J by 2 bases, with 12 bases between the two germline ends. The CDR3 nucleotides read TGTGCCAGTAGTAAGATCGAGGGTGGCAATCAGCCCCAGCATTTT. This sequence encodes CASSKIEGGNQPQHF.

This chain uses TRBV28 with TRBJ2-7, with 12 bases matching TRBD1. J was trimmed by 7 bases and V by 5 bases; bases with no gene match: 9. Germline CDR1 is MDHEN and CDR2 is SYDVKM. CDR3 length equals 15 residues. CDR3: CASSPPGQGAEEQYF. The DNA for the CDR3 is TGTGCCAGCAGTCCCCCGGGACAGGGGGCGGAGGAGCAGTACTTC.

This clone turned up a few times. The chain uses TRBV5-5 and TRBJ1-1, with 7 bases that match TRBD1. Trimming removed 4 bases from V and 2 bases from J; junction bases left unmatched: 11. The germline V gene has CDR1 SGHKS and CDR2 YYEKEE (reference sequence). The CDR3 runs 16 residues. DNA for the CDR3: TGTGCCAGCAGCCCGCTGGTGACAGGGTCAAACACTGAAGCTTTCTTT. Translated, it gives CASSPLVTGSNTEAFF.

The chain joins TRBV21-1 to TRBJ2-2; no check of the table's D call, TRBD1, against the DNA was made. TRBV21-1 is a listed pseudogene. CDR3 length: 19 amino acids. CDR3 residues: CASSTVRQGMGRDTGELFF. CDR3 DNA: TGTGCCAGCAGCACAGTAAGACAGGGAATGGGGCGGGACACCGGGGAGCTGTTTTTT.

This clone was observed once. The rearrangement uses TRBV19 and TRBJ1-4; a possible D gene is TRBD1 (5 bases). V lost 6 bases and J lost 2, with 13 bases in between. The germline CDR1 and CDR2 sequences are LNHDA and SQIVND (reference sequence). The length of the CDR3 is 15 residues. The CDR3 bases are TGTGCCAGTAGGAGCGGGGGGACGACTAATGAAAAACTGTTTTTT. This codes for CASRSGGTTNEKLFF.

The V call is TRBV10-3, the J call TRBJ2-6; TRBD1 agrees at 12 bases. The germline gives CDR1 ENHRY, CDR2 SYGVKD. V shed 4 bases, J shed 2 bases, and the junction held 3 bases outside the gene matches. CDR3 length equals 17 residues. The CDR3 DNA reads TGTGCCATCAGTGGCGGGACAGGGGGCCCTGGGGCCAACGTCCTGACTTTC. This gives the protein CAISGGTGGPGANVLTF.

The chain recombines TRBV15 with TRBJ1-3; 8 nucleotides align to TRBD1. CDR1 is LNHNV and CDR2 is YYDKDF in the germline V gene (reference sequence). J lost 3 bases, V lost 5 bases, and 9 bases had no gene match. This CDR3 is 16 amino acids long. The CDR3: CATSDLQGVGGNTIYF. The CDR3 coding sequence is TGTGCCACCAGCGACCTACAGGGGGTGGGTGGAAACACCATATATTTT.

V is TRBV29-1 and J is TRBJ2-1; perhaps TRBD2 as D (6 bases). The CDR3 consists of 12 residues. Deletions cut 4 bases from V and 9 bases from J, with 13 bases between. In germline, CDR1 is SQVTM, CDR2 ANQGSEA. This chain's CDR3 is CSVAFTSTEQFF. The DNA of the CDR3 is TGCAGCGTTGCCTTTACTAGCACTGAGCAGTTCTTC.

A note on this clone: Additional DNA sequences in this sample encode the identical CDR3. The chain carries TRBV6-5 and TRBJ1-1, with 7 bases identical to TRBD1. Germline lookup yields CDR1 MNHEY and CDR2 SVGAGI. With 6 bases clipped from V and 3 bases from J, the junction kept 7 bases outside the gene matches. CDR3 size: 14 residues. CDR3 region: CASRTTGRDTEAFF. In nucleotides, the CDR3 is TGTGCCAGCAGGACGACAGGGCGGGACACTGAAGCTTTCTTT.

V usage is TRBV4-1 and J usage is TRBJ2-7; 7 nucleotides match TRBD2. The V and J ends lost 6 bases and 1 base, in that order; junction bases with no gene match: 9. The length of the CDR3 is 15 residues. Germline-derived CDR1 and CDR2 are MGHRA and YSYEKL. The DNA of the CDR3 is TGCGCCAGCAGTAGAGGCCCGGGGGGTTCCTACGAGCAGTACTTC. Residues: CASSRGPGGSYEQYF.

The gene calls are TRBV5-6 and TRBJ2-1, with a weak D call TRBD2 (5 bases). The V gene's germline CDR1 is SGHDT and CDR2 YYEEEE. The V end lost 1 base, the J end lost 10 bases, and 15 bases lay between the germline ends. This CDR3 has 14 residues. Here the CDR3 DNA reads TGTGCCAGCAGCTTGTATCTGGGCGCGGGCGAGCAGTTCTTC. Translating it yields CASSLYLGAGEQFF.

CDR3 amino acids: CASKIVQGGNTQYF. For the CDR3, the DNA is TGTGCCAGCAAGATCGTACAGGGTGGTAATACGCAGTATTTT. The rearrangement links TRBV2 to TRBJ2-3, with D possibly TRBD1 on 6 matching bases. CDR1 SNHLY and CDR2 FYNNEI come from the germline V gene. V was pared by 7 bases and J by 7 bases, with 18 bases between. This CDR3 is built from 14 residues.

This chain links TRBV19 with TRBJ1-1, with a possible D match to TRBD1 (6 bases). V was cut by 6 bases and J by 0 bases, with 11 bases left in between. The germline CDR1 and CDR2 sequences are LNHDA and SQIVND (reference sequence). The CDR3 totals 14 residues. DNA of the CDR3: TGTGCCAGTAGGCCCGGGACACTGAACACTGAAGCTTTCTTT. It is translated as CASRPGTLNTEAFF.